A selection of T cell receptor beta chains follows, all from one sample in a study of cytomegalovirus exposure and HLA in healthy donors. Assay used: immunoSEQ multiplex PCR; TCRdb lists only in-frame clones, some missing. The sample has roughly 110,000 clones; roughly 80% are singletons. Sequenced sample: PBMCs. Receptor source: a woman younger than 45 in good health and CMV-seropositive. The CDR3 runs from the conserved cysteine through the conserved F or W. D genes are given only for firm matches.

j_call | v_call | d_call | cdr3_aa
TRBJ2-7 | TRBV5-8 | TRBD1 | CASSSRDRGYEQYF
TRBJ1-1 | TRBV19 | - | CASLKGTEAFF
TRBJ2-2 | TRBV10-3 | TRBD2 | CAFSPAAGGGPGELFF
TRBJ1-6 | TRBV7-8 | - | CASSSPDRFYNSPLHF
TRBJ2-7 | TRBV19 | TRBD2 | CASSYGTSGTVEQYF
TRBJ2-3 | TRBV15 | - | CATSRVYFAGDGTDTQYF
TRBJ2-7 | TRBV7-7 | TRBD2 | CASSSGLAGAYEQYF
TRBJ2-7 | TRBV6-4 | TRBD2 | CASSAQGGSGEQYF
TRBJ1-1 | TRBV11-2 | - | CASSLEGRGTEAFF
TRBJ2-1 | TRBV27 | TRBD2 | CASSLGTGGLAGGHEQFF
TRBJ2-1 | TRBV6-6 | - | CASTSDNEQFF
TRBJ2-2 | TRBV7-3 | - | CASSPGVTGELFF
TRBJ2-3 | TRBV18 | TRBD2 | CASSPPGGRTTDTQYF
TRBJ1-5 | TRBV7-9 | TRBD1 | CASSRQGGQPQHF
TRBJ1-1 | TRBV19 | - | CASSTQPNTEAFF
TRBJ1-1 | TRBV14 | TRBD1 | CASSLHRGRGEGTEAFF
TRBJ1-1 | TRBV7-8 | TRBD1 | CASSLGQGSSLNTEAFF
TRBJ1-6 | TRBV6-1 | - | CASSEALADVNSPLHF
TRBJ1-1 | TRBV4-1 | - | CASSQVGGTNTEAFF
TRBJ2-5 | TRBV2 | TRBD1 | CATGTDETQYF
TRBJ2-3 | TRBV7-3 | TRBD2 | CASSQRLTSGTDTQYF
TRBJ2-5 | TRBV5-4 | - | CASSLDRPLKETQYF
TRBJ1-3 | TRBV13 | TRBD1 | CASSVPSQGATGNTIYF
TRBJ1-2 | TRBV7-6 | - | CASSPGPPRGYTF
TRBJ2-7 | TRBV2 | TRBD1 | CASRPGQGTYEQYF
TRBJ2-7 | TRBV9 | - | CASSPAGDYEQYF
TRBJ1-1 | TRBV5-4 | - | CASSPWGENTEAFF
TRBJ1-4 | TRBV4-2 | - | CASSPQFTNEKLFF
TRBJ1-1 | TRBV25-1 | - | CASSPWGESNTEAFF
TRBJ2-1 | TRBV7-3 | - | CASSSGNNEQFF
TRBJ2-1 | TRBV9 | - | CASSVGEDEQFF
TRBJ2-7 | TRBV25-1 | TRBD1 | CASSESGTGVYEQYF
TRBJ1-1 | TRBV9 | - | CASSGTGIEAFF
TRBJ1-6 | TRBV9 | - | CASSGTEGGRVLHF
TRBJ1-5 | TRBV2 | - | CASSDGGSYQPQHF
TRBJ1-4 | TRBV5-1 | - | CASSDTGYPNEKLFF
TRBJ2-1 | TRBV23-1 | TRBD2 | CASSPIVAGAEGEQFF
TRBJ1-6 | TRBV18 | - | CASSPDRVSPLHF
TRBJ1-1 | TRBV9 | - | CASSVEAELNTEAFF
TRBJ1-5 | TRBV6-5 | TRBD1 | CASSSDRGSNQPQHF
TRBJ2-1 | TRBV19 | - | CASSIAGIEQFF
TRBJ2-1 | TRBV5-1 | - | CASRVTGSSYNEQFF
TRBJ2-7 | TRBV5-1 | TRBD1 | CASSLAPGTGAFEAQYF
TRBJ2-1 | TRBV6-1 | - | CASSEENSSYNEQFF
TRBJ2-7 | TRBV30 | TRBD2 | CAWRSPSGGAEQYF
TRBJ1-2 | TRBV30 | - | CAWDQGFYGYTF
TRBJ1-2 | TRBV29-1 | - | CSVGGIGYTF
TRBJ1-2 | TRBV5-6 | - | CASSWSFEGSGYTF